This T cell receptor beta chain is from a study of OX40 agonist ivuxolimab in advanced cancers. The V and J ends lost 3 bases and 6 bases, in that order; junction bases with no gene match: 5. The CDR3 runs 14 residues. CDR1 and CDR2 from the germline V gene are MDHEN and SYDVKM. The repertoire was sequenced with immunoSEQ multiplex PCR; TCRdb's copy has only in-frame clones and lacks some. The data show roughly 61,000 clones, 80% to 95% seen once. Autoimmune disease history or systemic immunosuppression barred patients. The TCR was taken from an adult with an advanced solid tumor such as melanoma, head and neck, liver or kidney cancer. This specimen was CD4+ or CD8+ T cells sorted from blood, taken in a trial of the OX40 agonist ivuxolimab. The gene calls are TRBV28 and TRBJ2-1; TRBD2 matches 7 bases. In DNA, the CDR3 is TGTGCCAGCAGTTTTCCCACTAGCGCCAATGAGCAGTTCTTC. Amino acids: CASSFPTSANEQFF.